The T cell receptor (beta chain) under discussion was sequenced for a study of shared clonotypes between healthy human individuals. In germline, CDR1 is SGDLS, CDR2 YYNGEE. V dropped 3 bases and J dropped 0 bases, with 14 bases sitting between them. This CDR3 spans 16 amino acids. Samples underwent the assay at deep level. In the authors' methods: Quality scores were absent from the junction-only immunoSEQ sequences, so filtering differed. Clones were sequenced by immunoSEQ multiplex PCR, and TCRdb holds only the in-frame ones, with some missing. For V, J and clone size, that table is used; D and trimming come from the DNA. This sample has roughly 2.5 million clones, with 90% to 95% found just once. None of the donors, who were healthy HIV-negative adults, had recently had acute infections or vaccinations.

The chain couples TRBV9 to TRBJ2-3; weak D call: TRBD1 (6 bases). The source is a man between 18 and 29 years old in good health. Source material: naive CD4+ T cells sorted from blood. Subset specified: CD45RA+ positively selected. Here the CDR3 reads CASSAGGRKSTDTQYF. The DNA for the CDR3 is TGTGCCAGCAGCGCTGGGGGCAGGAAGAGCACAGATACGCAGTATTTT.